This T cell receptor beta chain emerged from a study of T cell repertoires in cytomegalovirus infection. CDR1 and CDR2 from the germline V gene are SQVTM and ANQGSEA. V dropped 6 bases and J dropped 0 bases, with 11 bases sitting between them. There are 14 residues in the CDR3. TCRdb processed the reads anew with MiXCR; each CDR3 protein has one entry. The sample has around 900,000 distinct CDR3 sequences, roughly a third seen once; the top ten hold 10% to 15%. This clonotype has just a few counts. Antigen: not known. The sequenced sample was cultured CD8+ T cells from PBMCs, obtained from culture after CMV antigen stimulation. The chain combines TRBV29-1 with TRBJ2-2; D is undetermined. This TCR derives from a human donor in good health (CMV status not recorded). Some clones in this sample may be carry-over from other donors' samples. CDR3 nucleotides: TGCAGCGTCTGGTGGGAACCGAACACCGGGGAGCTGTTTTTT. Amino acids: CSVWWEPNTGELFF.